This TCR beta chain was sequenced for a study of cytomegalovirus exposure and HLA in healthy donors. General study results and limits: Most of the TCR beta V segments (in an earlier analysis) were productive either about 87% or about 30% of the time.

CDR3 length: 12 residues. V was trimmed by 8 bases and J by 6 bases, leaving 13 bases between them. CDR1 and CDR2 from the germline V gene are SGHVS and FQNEAQ. Each donor's status was that of a healthy bone marrow donor. The primer mix had 60 Vbeta and 13 Jbeta primers. The repertoire was sequenced with immunoSEQ multiplex PCR; TCRdb's copy has only in-frame clones and lacks some. The data show 150,000 to 160,000 clones, over 70% seen once. In regard to this clone: No antigen is known for it.

The chain joins TRBV7-8 to TRBJ1-1; D may be TRBD1 (6 bases). This clonotype was obtained from a man aged 25-45 years in good health and CMV-seropositive. Sequenced sample: PBMCs. The CDR3 coding sequence is TGTGCCAGCTTACAGGGTGGGGCTGAAGCTTTCTTT. This codes for CASLQGGAEAFF.